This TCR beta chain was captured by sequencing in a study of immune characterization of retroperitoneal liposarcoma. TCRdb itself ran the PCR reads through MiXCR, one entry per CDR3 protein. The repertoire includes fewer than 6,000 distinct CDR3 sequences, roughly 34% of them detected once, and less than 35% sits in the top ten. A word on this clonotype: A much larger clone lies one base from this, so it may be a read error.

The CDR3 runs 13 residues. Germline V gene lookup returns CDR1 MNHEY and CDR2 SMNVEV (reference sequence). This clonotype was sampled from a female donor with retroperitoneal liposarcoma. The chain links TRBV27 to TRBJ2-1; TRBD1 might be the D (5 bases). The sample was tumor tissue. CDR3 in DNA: TGTGCCAGCAGCCACCGACAGCAAGAGACCCGGTACTTC. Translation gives CASSHRQQETRYF.